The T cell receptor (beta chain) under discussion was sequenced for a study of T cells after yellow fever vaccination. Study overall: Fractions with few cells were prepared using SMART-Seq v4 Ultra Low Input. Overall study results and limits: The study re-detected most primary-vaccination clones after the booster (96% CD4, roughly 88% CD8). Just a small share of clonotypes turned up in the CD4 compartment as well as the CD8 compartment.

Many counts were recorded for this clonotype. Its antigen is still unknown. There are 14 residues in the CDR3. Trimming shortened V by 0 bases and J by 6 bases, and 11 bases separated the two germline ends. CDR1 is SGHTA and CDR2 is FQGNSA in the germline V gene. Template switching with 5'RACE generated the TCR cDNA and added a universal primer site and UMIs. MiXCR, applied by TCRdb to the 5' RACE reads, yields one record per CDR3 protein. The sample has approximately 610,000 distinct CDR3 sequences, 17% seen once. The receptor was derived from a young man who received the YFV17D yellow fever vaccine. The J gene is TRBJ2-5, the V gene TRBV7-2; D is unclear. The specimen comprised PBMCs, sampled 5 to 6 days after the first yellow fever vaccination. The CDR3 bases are TGTGCCAGCAGCTTAGCAAGCATGGTGCAGACCCAGTACTTC. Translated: CASSLASMVQTQYF.